Each of the 8 T cell receptor beta chains below was sequenced from the same sample in a study of blood T cell repertoires in COVID-19. The method was immunoSEQ multiplex PCR; TCRdb's version includes in-frame clones alone and lacks a portion of them. Found here are over 300,000 clones, 70% to 90% of them singletons; the top ten hold 7.2%. Sequenced sample: peripheral blood. The origin of the receptors is a human donor in a cohort sampled during active COVID-19.

This clone appeared a few times. The V and J genes are TRBV7-9 and TRBJ1-2; D unclear. Trimming took off 5 bases at V and 0 bases at J, with 13 bases between the two ends. This CDR3 is 15 amino acids long. Germline CDR1 reads SEHNR; CDR2 reads FQNEAQ (reference sequence). DNA for the CDR3: TGTGCCAGCAGCCGCCAAATCAGTACTAACTATGGCTACACCTTC. Amino acid sequence: CASSRQISTNYGYTF.

The genes are TRBV10-3 and TRBJ2-1, with TRBD1 matching 8 bases. The CDR3 runs 17 residues. The ends lost 6 bases at V and 9 bases at J; junction bases unmatched: 19. Germline V gene data show CDR1 as ENHRY and CDR2 as SYGVKD. The CDR3 bases are TGTGCCATCAGCGAGCTCAGGGGGCCCGCGGAAGGTTCTGAGCAGTTCTTC. Protein product: CAISELRGPAEGSEQFF.

CDR3 loop: CASNRDRIWGGYTF. The CDR3 DNA reads as TGTGCCAGCAATCGGGACAGGATCTGGGGTGGCTACACCTTC. The J gene is TRBJ1-2, the V gene TRBV6-5; 8 bases align to TRBD1. The ends lost 7 bases at V and 7 bases at J; junction bases unmatched: 11. Germline-derived CDR1 and CDR2 are MNHEY and SVGAGI. The CDR3 sequence is 14 residues long.

The chain uses TRBV5-1 and TRBJ2-7; possible D gene TRBD1, 6 bases. Germline CDR1 is SGHRS and CDR2 is YFSETQ. With 5 bases removed from V and 5 bases from J, the gap between germline ends came to 14 bases. The CDR3 contains 13 residues. This CDR3 is CASRYQGMHEQYF. The DNA for the CDR3 is TGCGCCAGCAGGTATCAGGGGATGCACGAGCAGTACTTC.

This clone appeared once. The chain joins TRBV12-2 to TRBJ1-5; whether TRBD1, the table's D call, matches the DNA was not checked. TRBV12-2 is a pseudogene segment. This CDR3 spans 19 amino acids. The CDR3 DNA sequence: TGTGCAAGTCGCTTAGTTAAGGACAGAGTCTCTTTTAGCAATCAGCCCCAGCATTTT. This encodes CASRLVKDRVSFSNQPQHF.

The chain recombines TRBV11-2 with TRBJ2-6; 8 nucleotides align to TRBD1. V lost 5 bases to trimming and J lost 0 bases; unmatched junction nucleotides: 9. The germline gives CDR1 SGHAT, CDR2 FQNNGV. CDR3 length equals 18 residues. In nucleotides, the CDR3 is TGTGCCAGCAGCCCGTGGGACAGGTCCGTCTCTGGGGCCAACGTCCTGACTTTC. It encodes CASSPWDRSVSGANVLTF. The entire variable domain, with the rest obtained from reference TRBV11-2 and TRBJ2-6, is as follows: EAGVAQSPRYKIIEKRQSVAFWCNPISGHATLYWYQQILGQGPKLLIQFQNNGVVDDSQLPKDRFSAERLKGVDSTLKIQPAKLEDSAVYLCASSPWDRSVSGANVLTFGAGSRLTVL.

The chain joins TRBV5-4 to TRBJ2-3; unclear D gene. Germline V gives CDR1 SGHNT, CDR2 YYREEE (reference sequence). Trimming took 0 bases from V and 5 from J, leaving 13 bases between them. There are 15 residues in the CDR3. Here the CDR3 DNA reads TGTGCCAGCAGCTTGGTGGCCTCCACGGGAGATACGCAGTATTTT. Translation: CASSLVASTGDTQYF.

CDR3 sequence reads: CASSLFQLAGATGTQYF. Here the CDR3 DNA reads TGTGCCAGCAGCTTATTTCAACTAGCGGGGGCGACTGGTACGCAGTATTTT. J is TRBJ2-3 and V is TRBV7-2; 11 nucleotides match TRBD2. The CDR3 has 17 residues. Germline values: CDR1 SGHTA, CDR2 FQGNSA. Trimming removed 2 bases from V and 8 bases from J; junction bases left unmatched: 12.